This T cell receptor beta chain was observed in a study of identical twins. All donors were healthy, and all were Caucasian. MiXCR, run by TCRdb on the 5' RACE reads, gives a single entry per CDR3 protein. The data show under 900,000 distinct CDR3 sequences, 9% to 15% seen once. This clonotype was observed once. Unmatched junction bases numbered 8, after V lost 4 bases and J lost 1 base. CDR3 length equals 16 residues. Germline loops: CDR1 SEHNR, CDR2 FQNEAQ (reference sequence). These records were also assigned to another study, of yellow fever vaccine responses in identical twins.

The specimen was PBMCs. The V call is TRBV7-9, the J call TRBJ2-5; 8 nucleotides line up with TRBD2. This receptor was taken from a woman aged 18-29 years in good health. The CDR3 DNA reads TGTGCCAGCAGCTCGACGAGCGGGAGACTCCAAGAGACCCAGTACTTC. Its protein is CASSSTSGRLQETQYF.